Listed here is a single TCR beta chain. V lost 6 bases and J 4 bases, leaving 10 bases between the germline ends. Germline V gives CDR1 WNHNN, CDR2 SYGVQD (reference sequence). This CDR3 is 13 amino acids long. Repertoires were generated with immunoSEQ multiplex PCR, while TCRdb's copy carries only in-frame clones and drops some. This sample has approximately 50,000 clones, with around 90% found just once. The record originates from a study of blood T cell repertoires in COVID-19. Study-level background: Samples of COVID-19 (acute and convalescent) were obtained from the United States, Italy and Spain. PBMCs, B-cell-depleted T cells, or T cells provided the cDNA or gDNA that made up the material.

The source is a human donor in a cohort sampled during active COVID-19. The material sequenced was peripheral blood. The rearrangement joins TRBV10-1 to TRBJ2-1; a possible D gene is TRBD2 (5 bases). The CDR3: CASSGELYNEQFF. The DNA for the CDR3 is TGCGCCAGCAGCGGGGAACTATACAATGAGCAGTTCTTC.